The 15 T cell receptor beta chains in this list originate from one sample, sequenced in a study of TIL therapy for anti-PD-1-resistant metastatic lung cancer (dated by TCRdb to about 2021). This specimen's time point label, interpreted: pre-treatment sample, taken before nivolumab and TIL therapy. TCR beta CDR3 regions were amplified from genomic DNA by bias-controlled multiplex PCR with the immunoSEQ v3 hsTCRB kit. TCRdb stores this immuneACCESS table with in-frame sequences only. Part of the clones is absent; in the studies checked, under half of the shortfall reflects unresolved V genes, and no reason is known for the rest. The sample data list tens of thousands of clones, and around 67% of these were observed just once. 5.5% to 6.5% of the sample comes from the top ten. Specimen: blood, collected at baseline. The receptors stem from a person aged 25 to 85 with non-small cell lung cancer.

The chain couples TRBV7-3 to TRBJ2-1; possibly TRBD1 or TRBD2 for D (6 bases each). V lost 0 bases and J 0 bases, leaving 12 bases between the germline ends. From germline, CDR1 is SGHTA and CDR2 FQGTGA. There are 17 residues in the CDR3. CDR3 loop: CASSLTGGASSYNEQFF. CDR3 in DNA: TGTGCCAGCAGCTTAACGGGGGGCGCGAGCTCCTACAATGAGCAGTTCTTC.

The chain joins TRBV5-1 to TRBJ2-7; D is possibly TRBD1 (5 bases). There are 15 residues in the CDR3. V was shortened by 0 bases and J by 0 bases, with 10 bases between the two germline ends. Per germline, CDR1 SGHRS and CDR2 YFSETQ. The CDR3 nucleotides are TGCGCCAGCAGCTTGGAAGGCAGGGCCTCCTACGAGCAGTACTTC. Translation gives CASSLEGRASYEQYF.

This clone was found once. As DNA, the CDR3 is TGTGCCAGCAGTTCCAGACCCGATCAGCCCCAGCATTTT. Translated: CASSSRPDQPQHF. The chain has TRBV6-1 and TRBJ1-5; no clear D gene. Trimming pared 5 bases from V and 5 bases from J, leaving 10 bases between. Germline V gene data show CDR1 as MNHNS and CDR2 as SASEGT. The CDR3 length is 13 residues.

V gene TRBV10-3 combines with J gene TRBJ2-1, with TRBD2 identical over 7 bases. In germline, CDR1 is ENHRY, CDR2 SYGVKD. CDR3 length: 15 amino acids. The V and J ends lost 1 base and 8 bases, in that order; junction bases with no gene match: 8. The CDR3 DNA sequence: TGTGCCATCAGTGAGTTAGGTCTAGCGGTCGATGAGCAGTTCTTC. This sequence encodes CAISELGLAVDEQFF.

CDR3: CASPRTGWTGELFF. The CDR3, as DNA: TGTGCCAGCCCCCGAACAGGGTGGACCGGGGAGCTGTTTTTT. The chain is built from TRBV6-1 and TRBJ2-2; perhaps TRBD1 as D (6 bases). Trimming cost V 8 bases and J 5 bases, with 15 bases left between them. Germline CDR1 and CDR2: MNHNS and SASEGT. The CDR3 spans 14 residues.

The CDR3 sequence is CASSIGGLAAGYNEQFF. The CDR3 DNA follows: TGTGCCAGTAGTATAGGGGGTTTAGCTGCTGGGTACAATGAGCAGTTCTTC. This sequence joins TRBV19 and TRBJ2-1; D remains unclear. Germline V gene data show CDR1 as LNHDA and CDR2 as SQIVND (reference sequence). The CDR3 spans 17 residues. Trimming removed 1 base at V and 4 bases at J, with 17 bases between.

CDR3 in amino acids: CASSLPRGRLTDTQYF. The CDR3 region has the DNA TGTGCCAGCAGCTTACCAAGGGGGAGACTCACAGATACGCAGTATTTT. The gene calls are TRBV5-6 and TRBJ2-3, with TRBD1 as a possible D gene (6 bases). CDR1 and CDR2 (germline): SGHDT, YYEEEE. The CDR3 has 16 residues. Trimming stripped 2 bases from V and 2 bases from J, with 15 bases between. The variable domain in full, completed from reference TRBV5-6 and TRBJ2-3, reads DAGVTQSPTHLIKTRGQQVTLRCSPKSGHDTVSWYQQALGQGPQFIFQYYEEEERQRGNFPDRFSGHQFPNYSSELNVNALLLGDSALYLCASSLPRGRLTDTQYFGPGTRLTVL.

This rearrangement joins TRBV4-1 to TRBJ2-7, with 7 bases lining up with TRBD2. V trimming: 0 bases; J trimming: 2 bases; junction bases outside the gene matches: 4. Germline values: CDR1 MGHRA, CDR2 YSYEKL. CDR3 length: 15 amino acids. The CDR3 DNA follows: TGCGCCAGCAGCCAAGAGAGCGGGACCACCTACGAGCAGTACTTC. Its protein is CASSQESGTTYEQYF.

The chain employs TRBV4-2 and TRBJ2-7; TRBD1 matches at 11 bases. V lost 5 bases, J lost 2 bases, and 2 bases stayed unmatched. Germline V gene lookup returns CDR1 LGHNA and CDR2 YNFKEQ. The length of the CDR3 is 14 residues. This CDR3 is CASSGGQGAYEQYF. CDR3 coding DNA: TGTGCCAGCAGCGGGGGACAGGGGGCCTACGAGCAGTACTTC.

The J gene is TRBJ1-2, the V gene TRBV5-4; perhaps TRBD1 as D (6 bases). The CDR3 contains 13 residues. Deletions cut 3 bases from V and 10 bases from J, with 16 bases between. Germline V CDR1 and CDR2: SGHNT, YYREEE (reference sequence). CDR3 loop: CASSSGQGRYYTF. The CDR3 bases are TGTGCCAGCAGCTCGGGGCAGGGGAGATACTACACCTTC. The whole variable domain, remainder taken from reference TRBV5-4 and TRBJ1-2, is ETGVTQSPTHLIKTRGQQVTLRCSSQSGHNTVSWYQQALGQGPQFIFQYYREEENGRGNFPPRFSGLQFPNYSSELNVNALELDDSALYLCASSSGQGRYYTFGSGTRLTVV.

Here the CDR3 reads CAWDIGRGYEQYF. The CDR3 nucleotides read TGTGCCTGGGATATAGGTAGGGGCTACGAGCAGTACTTC. The rearrangement uses TRBV30 and TRBJ2-7; D possibly corresponds to TRBD1 (5 bases). CDR3 length: 13 amino acids. The germline V and J ends were trimmed by 5 bases and 3 bases, with 14 bases remaining between them. Germline loops: CDR1 GTSNPN, CDR2 SVGIG (reference sequence).

The chain couples TRBV7-2 to TRBJ2-5; the match to TRBD1 covers 9 bases. The CDR3 totals 15 residues. CDR1 SGHTA and CDR2 FQGNSA come from the germline V gene. V shed 7 bases, J shed 5 bases, and the junction held 11 bases outside the gene matches. CDR3 sequence (DNA): TGTGCCAGCACCAAACCGGGACAGGGAACGGAGACCCAGTACTTC. Encoded protein: CASTKPGQGTETQYF.

V is TRBV27 and J is TRBJ2-2; 7 nucleotides agree with TRBD2. V was pared by 3 bases and J by 1 base, with 5 bases of the junction left unmatched. Germline CDR1 MNHEY, CDR2 SMNVEV (reference sequence). This CDR3 has 16 residues. As DNA, the CDR3 is TGTGCCAGCAGTTTGTTCGGACTAGGGAACACCGGGGAGCTGTTTTTT. Amino acid sequence: CASSLFGLGNTGELFF.

The rearrangement joins TRBV30 to TRBJ1-3; tentatively, D is TRBD1 (5 bases). V was clipped by 0 bases and J by 6 bases, with 18 bases between them. This CDR3 has 16 residues. The germline gives CDR1 GTSNPN, CDR2 SVGIG (reference sequence). The DNA for the CDR3 is TGTGCCTGGAGTGTAGAAAGCAGGGCCCCCGCAAACACCATATATTTT. It codes for CAWSVESRAPANTIYF.

V usage is TRBV4-1 and J usage is TRBJ2-1, with a weak D call TRBD2 (5 bases). From germline, CDR1 is MGHRA and CDR2 YSYEKL. The CDR3 contains 17 residues. Trimming took 1 base from V and 6 from J, leaving 19 bases between them. CDR3 protein: CASSQGGAQSTRNEQFF. CDR3 DNA: TGCGCCAGCAGCCAAGGGGGAGCCCAATCCACCCGCAATGAGCAGTTCTTC.